Listed here are 25 T cell receptor beta chains from one sample, sequenced in a study of cytomegalovirus exposure and HLA in healthy donors. PCR used 60 Vbeta primers and 13 Jbeta primers. The protocol was immunoSEQ multiplex PCR, while the TCRdb copy is restricted to in-frame clones and leaves out a portion. This table has about 200,000 clones, about 76% appearing once. What was sequenced was PBMCs. The receptors derive from a woman between 50 and 59 years old in good health and CMV-seronegative.

This clone was picked up a small number of times. The V call is TRBV30, the J call TRBJ1-1; D is unclear. Germline loops: CDR1 GTSNPN, CDR2 SVGIG (reference sequence). The CDR3 is made up of 12 amino acids. V lost 4 bases and J 1 base, leaving 7 bases between the germline ends. In nucleotides, the CDR3 is TGTGCCTGGAAATACAGGAACACTGAAGCTTTCTTT. Its protein is CAWKYRNTEAFF.

This chain uses TRBV9 with TRBJ2-2; TRBD1 matches 11 bases. CDR3 length: 15 amino acids. With V trimmed by 1 base and J by 6 bases, 2 bases remained unmatched. In germline, CDR1 is SGDLS, CDR2 YYNGEE. Here the CDR3 DNA reads TGTGCCAGCAGCGTATGGACAGGGGGCCCCGGGGAGCTGTTTTTT. Translation gives CASSVWTGGPGELFF.

This clone was seen only a few times. This chain uses TRBV6-5 with TRBJ1-1; D might be TRBD1 (6 bases). The V end lost 7 bases, the J end lost 5 bases, and 17 bases lay between the germline ends. This CDR3 region has 14 residues. Germline-derived CDR1 and CDR2 are MNHEY and SVGAGI. CDR3 in amino acids: CASTYTGRRTEAFF. In DNA, the CDR3 is TGTGCCAGCACCTATACAGGGAGAAGAACTGAAGCTTTCTTT.

This clone was found a few times. V is TRBV27 and J is TRBJ1-4; TRBD1 agrees at 7 bases. The CDR3 is made up of 13 amino acids. Per the germline V gene, CDR1 is MNHEY and CDR2 is SMNVEV (reference sequence). Trimming took 6 bases from V and 7 from J; bases not matched to a gene: 5. CDR3 sequence: CASSQGEGEKLFF. The CDR3 nucleotides read TGTGCCAGCAGCCAGGGGGAAGGTGAAAAACTGTTTTTT.

V is TRBV6-5 and J is TRBJ1-1, with 7 bases identical to TRBD1. The CDR3 consists of 13 residues. The ends lost 6 bases at V and 5 bases at J; junction bases unmatched: 6. The V gene's germline CDR1 is MNHEY and CDR2 SVGAGI. Here the CDR3 DNA reads TGTGCCAGCAGGTGGACAGGCAGGACTGAAGCTTTCTTT. Protein sequence: CASRWTGRTEAFF.

The chain combines TRBV10-3 with TRBJ1-1; the D is unclear. Trimming took 3 bases from V and 6 from J, leaving 14 bases between them. The CDR3 is 14 amino acids. Germline loops: CDR1 ENHRY, CDR2 SYGVKD. CDR3 in DNA: TGTGCCATCAGTGATGGCAGGTTGGGCGCTGAAGCTTTCTTT. This encodes CAISDGRLGAEAFF.

The V and J genes are TRBV5-1 and TRBJ2-3, with TRBD2 identical over 15 bases. Germline assignment: CDR1 SGHRS and CDR2 YFSETQ. Trimming removed 1 base from V and 0 bases from J; junction bases left unmatched: 6. The CDR3 is made up of 19 amino acids. Here the CDR3 reads CASSLTGLAGGTSTDTQYF. CDR3 DNA: TGCGCCAGCAGCTTGACCGGACTAGCGGGGGGGACGAGCACAGATACGCAGTATTTT.

In this sample, this clone turned up a few times. The gene calls are TRBV5-1 and TRBJ1-6, with a weak D call TRBD1 (5 bases). Germline CDR1 is SGHRS and CDR2 is YFSETQ. The CDR3 has 15 residues. V was shortened by 0 bases and J by 5 bases, with 9 bases between the two germline ends. This CDR3 reads CASSLGGTDNSPLHF. The CDR3 DNA is TGCGCCAGCAGCTTGGGGGGCACGGATAATTCACCCCTCCACTTT.

This clone was seen just once. The gene calls are TRBV28 and TRBJ2-2; 9 bases align to TRBD2. CDR3 length: 17 amino acids. The junction had 11 bases not matched to a gene; V was cut back by 2 bases and J by 7 bases. Germline assignment: CDR1 MDHEN and CDR2 SYDVKM. CDR3 loop: CASSLVRLAGRHGELFF. The CDR3 DNA follows: TGTGCCAGCAGTTTAGTAAGGCTAGCGGGAAGGCACGGGGAGCTGTTTTTT.

A note on this clone: This sample also contains other DNA sequences that code for the same CDR3. The rearrangement joins TRBV28 to TRBJ1-1, with 7 positions matching TRBD1. This CDR3 spans 13 amino acids. CDR1 and CDR2 from the germline V gene are MDHEN and SYDVKM. V was clipped by 6 bases and J by 3 bases; unmatched bases: 4. CDR3 coding DNA: TGTGCCAGCAGCCCCAGGGGGTACACTGAAGCTTTCTTT. It translates to CASSPRGYTEAFF.

J is TRBJ2-2 and V is TRBV7-9, with 7 bases lining up with TRBD2. Germline trimming cut 1 base from V and 6 bases from J; bases unmatched to any gene: 14. The CDR3 totals 18 residues. CDR1 is SEHNR and CDR2 is FQNEAQ in the germline V gene (reference sequence). The CDR3 sequence: CASSLGQSSGLLPGELFF. CDR3 nucleotides: TGTGCCAGCAGCTTAGGCCAGAGTAGCGGGCTACTCCCCGGGGAGCTGTTTTTT.

This clone was observed once. One junction end disagrees with the germline gene, perhaps due to a read error. This sequence joins TRBV6-4 and TRBJ2-7; 14 bases are a match to TRBD2. CDR1 MRHNA and CDR2 SNTAGT come from the germline V gene. The CDR3 runs to 16 residues. The CDR3 loop reads CARSDSGTSGSYEQYF. The CDR3 DNA reads as TGTGCCCGCAGTGACTCGGGGACTAGCGGGAGTTACGAGCAGTACTTC.

The chain joins TRBV7-2 to TRBJ2-7, with D unclear. CDR1 and CDR2 (germline): SGHTA, FQGNSA. The CDR3 contains 14 residues. V shed 5 bases and J shed 3 bases, with 14 bases lying between them. The CDR3 sequence is CASSPNLLLYEQYF. The CDR3 coding sequence is TGTGCCAGCAGCCCGAACTTACTCCTCTACGAGCAGTACTTC. The full variable domain, rest sourced from reference TRBV7-2 and TRBJ2-7, is GAGVSQSPSNKVTEKGKDVELRCDPISGHTALYWYRQSLGQGLEFLIYFQGNSAPDKSGLPSDRFSAERTGGSVSTLTIQRTQQEDSAVYLCASSPNLLLYEQYFGPGTRLTVT.

The rearrangement joins TRBV7-9 to TRBJ2-3, with 8 bases identical to TRBD1. Germline CDR1 is SEHNR and CDR2 is FQNEAQ (reference sequence). Germline trimming cut 5 bases from V and 5 bases from J; bases unmatched to any gene: 18. This CDR3 is built from 18 residues. The CDR3 protein is CASSTWGWRTTGGDTQYF. In DNA form, the CDR3 reads TGTGCCAGCAGCACCTGGGGGTGGAGGACCACAGGGGGAGATACGCAGTATTTT. Drawing the rest from reference TRBV7-9 and TRBJ2-3, the complete variable domain is DTGVSQNPRHKITKRGQNVTFRCDPISEHNRLYWYRQTLGQGPEFLTYFQNEAQLEKSRLLSDRFSAERPKGSFSTLEIQRTEQGDSAMYLCASSTWGWRTTGGDTQYFGPGTRLTVL.

The sample holds one count of this clone. The chain has TRBV28 and TRBJ2-7; 8 bases align to TRBD2. Germline V gives CDR1 MDHEN, CDR2 SYDVKM. V gave up 2 bases and J gave up 4 bases; unmatched junction bases: 4. The CDR3 spans 14 residues. The chain's CDR3 is CASSLPGGTYEQYF. DNA of the CDR3: TGTGCCAGCAGTTTACCGGGAGGGACTTACGAGCAGTACTTC.

CDR3 loop: CASRGTGISTDTQYF. The CDR3 region has the DNA TGTGCCAGCAGGGGGACAGGGATTAGCACAGATACGCAGTATTTT. The genes are TRBV2 and TRBJ2-3; 9 positions match TRBD1. J was trimmed by 0 bases and V by 6 bases; bases with no gene match: 4. CDR3 length: 15 amino acids. Germline assignment: CDR1 SNHLY and CDR2 FYNNEI.

This clone was observed a few times. This rearrangement joins TRBV4-3 to TRBJ2-1; TRBD2 agrees at 8 bases. Germline V lookup: CDR1 LGHNA, CDR2 YSLEER. This CDR3 spans 18 amino acids. V lost 8 bases to trimming and J lost 3 bases; unmatched junction nucleotides: 18. The CDR3 coding sequence is TGCGCCAGCTTGAAGGGTAATAGCGGGGAGCGTATCTACAATGAGCAGTTCTTC. It translates to CASLKGNSGERIYNEQFF.

This clone has more than one count but fewer than ten. The chain links TRBV5-6 to TRBJ2-7; maybe TRBD1 (6 bases). This CDR3 contains 13 residues. V lost 6 bases and J lost 2, with 12 bases in between. Germline V CDR1 and CDR2: SGHDT, YYEEEE. CDR3 DNA sequence: TGTGCCAGCATCAAACAGGGTGCCTACGAGCAGTACTTC. This gives the protein CASIKQGAYEQYF.

The table lists this clone with a count of one. V is TRBV6-6 and J is TRBJ1-5; 7 bases are a match to TRBD1. After removal of 2 bases from V and 6 bases from J, the junction contained 10 bases not matched to a gene. The CDR3 is 16 amino acids. Germline values: CDR1 MNHNY, CDR2 SVGAGI (reference sequence). The CDR3 region has the DNA TGTGCCAGCAGTTACACACGGGACAGCTCAAGTCAGCCCCAGCATTTT. As protein: CASSYTRDSSSQPQHF.

The genes are TRBV4-3 and TRBJ2-1, with 8 positions matching TRBD2. The CDR3 extends over 16 amino acids. Germline values: CDR1 LGHNA, CDR2 YSLEER. V shed 0 bases and J 7 bases; nucleotides not matched to a gene: 8. This CDR3 is CASSQDLGGRSNEQFF. The CDR3 DNA is TGCGCCAGCAGCCAAGATCTCGGCGGGAGGTCGAATGAGCAGTTCTTC.

To note about this clone: Other DNA sequences in the same sample also yield this CDR3. This sequence joins TRBV5-1 and TRBJ2-3; 14 bases map to TRBD2. Per the germline V gene, CDR1 is SGHRS and CDR2 is YFSETQ. J gave up 1 base and V 4 bases, and 2 bases lay outside the gene matches. The CDR3 extends over 16 amino acids. This CDR3 reads CASSPGLAGGTDTQYF. The CDR3 DNA reads TGCGCCAGCAGCCCGGGACTAGCGGGGGGCACAGATACGCAGTATTTT.

The chain recombines TRBV5-1 with TRBJ1-2; D possibly corresponds to TRBD1 (6 bases). Germline-derived CDR1 and CDR2 are SGHRS and YFSETQ. The CDR3 runs to 13 residues. Trimming removed 0 bases from V and 12 bases from J, with 15 bases in between. For the CDR3, the DNA is TGCGCCAGCAGCTTGGCCCCCGAGGGGGAAAACACCTTC. Translating gives CASSLAPEGENTF.

The chain links TRBV7-2 to TRBJ2-4, with TRBD2 identical over 10 bases. In germline, CDR1 is SGHTA, CDR2 FQGNSA. The CDR3 runs to 18 residues. V was pared by 3 bases and J by 1 base, with 9 bases of the junction left unmatched. The CDR3 region is CASSFLAGGWEAKNIQYF. DNA of the CDR3: TGTGCCAGCAGCTTTTTAGCGGGAGGTTGGGAGGCCAAAAACATTCAGTACTTC.

The chain couples TRBV7-2 to TRBJ2-5, with D tentatively TRBD1 (7 bases). Germline CDR1 reads SGHTA; CDR2 reads FQGNSA. The V and J ends lost 4 bases and 8 bases respectively, with 17 bases between them. This CDR3 is 14 amino acids long. The CDR3 reads CASSSSGGSGTQYF. The CDR3 DNA is TGTGCCAGCAGCTCGTCAGGGGGGTCCGGAACCCAGTACTTC.

The V and J genes are TRBV4-1 and TRBJ1-1; D unclear. CDR1 is MGHRA, CDR2 YSYEKL, per germline. The CDR3 extends over 14 amino acids. V gave up 0 bases and J gave up 0 bases, with 5 bases separating them. CDR3 bases: TGCGCCAGCAGCCAAGAGACTGTGAACACTGAAGCTTTCTTT. Protein sequence: CASSQETVNTEAFF.